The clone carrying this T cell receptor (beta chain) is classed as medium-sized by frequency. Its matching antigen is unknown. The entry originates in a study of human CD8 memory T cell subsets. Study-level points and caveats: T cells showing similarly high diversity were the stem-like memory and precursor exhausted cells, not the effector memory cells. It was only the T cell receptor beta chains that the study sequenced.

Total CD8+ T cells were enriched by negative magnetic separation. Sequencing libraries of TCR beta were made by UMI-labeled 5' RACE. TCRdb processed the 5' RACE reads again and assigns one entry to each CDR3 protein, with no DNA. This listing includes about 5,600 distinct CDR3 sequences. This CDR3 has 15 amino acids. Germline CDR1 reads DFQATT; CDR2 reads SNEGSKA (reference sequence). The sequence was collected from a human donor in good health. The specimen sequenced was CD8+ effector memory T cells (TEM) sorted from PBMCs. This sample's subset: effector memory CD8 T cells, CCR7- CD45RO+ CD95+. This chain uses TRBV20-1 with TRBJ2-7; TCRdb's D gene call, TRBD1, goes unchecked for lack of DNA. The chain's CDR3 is CSSHHRGTSSYEQYF.